One and the same sample provided the 18 T cell receptor beta chains below, sequenced in a study of regulatory T cells in long-lasting Graves disease. Construction of the TCR beta libraries employed iRepertoire HTBI primers in conjunction with Arm-PCR of CDR3 regions. TCRdb re-analysed the multiplex PCR reads in MiXCR, keeping a single row per CDR3 protein. This sample has 380,000 or so distinct CDR3 sequences; roughly 15% occur once, and the top ten carry 20% to 25%. As to time point: newly diagnosed GD, antithyroid drugs for less than 3 months. Isolated PBMC RNA provided the starting material for the TCR library. This sample was shared with a second study, whose subject was T cells in Graves' hyperthyroidism and ophthalmopathy.

Specimen: peripheral blood mononuclear cells (PBMCs), collected at new diagnosis, from a patient treated with antithyroid drugs. The receptors were sampled from a woman aged 18-29 years with Graves disease.

The chain links TRBV6-2 or TRBV6-3 to TRBJ2-7; D could derive from TRBD1 or TRBD2 (6 bases each). The V gene lost 2 bases and the J gene lost 2 bases, with 13 bases spanning the gap. Germline V gene data show CDR1 as MNHEY and CDR2 as SVGEGT. The CDR3 runs to 15 residues. The CDR3: CASSYGAGTTYEQYF. The DNA for the CDR3 is TGTGCCAGCAGTTACGGGGCGGGGACAACCTACGAGCAGTACTTC.

With regard to this clonotype: This is likely an artifact of a read error, given a far larger clone one base away. The chain has TRBV11-3 and TRBJ2-4, with 9 positions matching TRBD1. V shed 1 base and J 15 bases; nucleotides not matched to a gene: 13. CDR1 and CDR2 from the germline V gene are SGHNT and YENEEA. The CDR3 consists of 15 residues. CDR3 sequence: CASSLGTGAQETLYF. CDR3 DNA: TGTGCCAGCAGCTTAGGGACAGGGGCCCAAGAGACCCTGTACTTC.

V gene TRBV5-8 combines with J gene TRBJ2-4, with D possibly matching TRBD1 (6 bases). The CDR3 spans 14 residues. Per the germline V gene, CDR1 is SGHTS and CDR2 is YDEGEE. Trimming shortened V by 4 bases and J by 2 bases, and 10 bases separated the two germline ends. The CDR3 spells CASSGRDTKNIQYF. Written as DNA, the CDR3 is TGTGCCAGCAGCGGACGGGACACCAAAAACATTCAGTACTTC. Filled out from reference TRBV5-8 and TRBJ2-4, the complete variable domain reads EAGVTQSPTHLIKTRGQQATLRCSPISGHTSVYWYQQALGLGLQFLLWYDEGEERNRGNFPPRFSGRQFPNYSSELNVNALELEDSALYLCASSGRDTKNIQYFGAGTRLSVL.

This clonotype has more than one count but fewer than ten. The chain links TRBV2 to TRBJ2-7, with D maybe TRBD2 (5 bases). CDR3 length equals 15 residues. The germline V gene encodes CDR1 SNHLY and CDR2 FYNNEI. Trimming pared 1 base from V and 6 bases from J, leaving 16 bases between. This CDR3 is CASSEDGLAPSEQYF. For the CDR3, the DNA is TGTGCCAGCAGTGAAGACGGGCTAGCTCCGAGCGAGCAGTACTTC.

There are many counts of this clonotype. The chain recombines TRBV20-1 with TRBJ2-3; D tentatively reads TRBD1 or TRBD2 (6 bases each). V lost 0 bases and J 0 bases, leaving 10 bases between the germline ends. The CDR3 sequence is 15 residues long. Germline values: CDR1 DFQATT, CDR2 SNEGSKA (reference sequence). CDR3 sequence (DNA): TGCAGTGCTAGAGACCAGGGGACTAGCACAGATACGCAGTATTTT. Translated: CSARDQGTSTDTQYF.

This clonotype was detected ten times or more. V is TRBV15 and J is TRBJ2-5, with 8 bases that match TRBD1. The CDR3 runs to 15 residues. With 1 base clipped from V and 2 bases from J, the junction kept 3 bases outside the gene matches. The germline V gene has CDR1 LNHNV and CDR2 YYDKDF (reference sequence). The CDR3 nucleotides are TGTGCCACCAGCAGAGGTGGGACAGGACAAGAGACCCAGTACTTC. Protein sequence: CATSRGGTGQETQYF. Based on the CDR3 plus reference TRBV15 and TRBJ2-5, the full variable domain is DAMVIQNPRYQVTQFGKPVTLSCSQTLNHNVMYWYQQKSSQAPKLLFHYYDKDFNNEADTPDNFQSRRPNTSFCFLDIRSPGLGDTAMYLCATSRGGTGQETQYFGPGTRLLVL.

This clonotype was seen many times. As DNA, the CDR3 is TGTGCCTGGAGCCGGGACACTGGAAACACCATATATTTT. The encoded protein is CAWSRDTGNTIYF. J is TRBJ1-3 and V is TRBV30; TRBD1 might be the D (6 bases). The V end was cut by 3 bases, the J end by 2 bases, with 8 bases between. CDR1 and CDR2 from the germline V gene are GTSNPN and SVGIG (reference sequence). The CDR3 has 13 residues.

This clonotype came up many times. CDR3 sequence reads: CASSLFGDRSYNEQFF. CDR3 bases: TGTGCCAGCAGTTTATTCGGGGACCGGTCCTACAATGAGCAGTTCTTC. This rearrangement joins TRBV27 to TRBJ2-1; the D gene could be TRBD1 or TRBD2 (5 bases each). The CDR3 has 16 residues. The V and J ends lost 1 base and 1 base respectively, with 11 bases between them. Germline CDR1 and CDR2: MNHEY and SMNVEV (reference sequence).

This clonotype was detected only a few times. This chain connects TRBV19 to TRBJ1-1; weak D call: TRBD1 (6 bases). Per germline, CDR1 LNHDA and CDR2 SQIVND (reference sequence). V lost 6 bases and J 9 bases, leaving 23 bases between the germline ends. CDR3 length: 15 residues. Written as DNA, the CDR3 is TGTGCCAGTAGCGACCTTCCCGGACAGACCCTGCAAGCTTTCTTT. Protein sequence: CASSDLPGQTLQAFF.

This clonotype was observed many times. The chain is built from TRBV5-1 and TRBJ2-5, with TRBD2 matching over 8 bases. Losses at the gene ends were 0 bases for V and 2 bases for J; bases not matched to a gene: 6. Per germline, CDR1 SGHRS and CDR2 YFSETQ. The CDR3 extends over 16 amino acids. CDR3 loop: CASSLGTSGRQETQYF. The CDR3 bases are TGCGCCAGCAGCTTGGGAACTAGCGGTCGACAAGAGACCCAGTACTTC.

This clonotype was recorded at least ten times. The chain carries TRBV18 and TRBJ1-4, with D maybe TRBD1 (5 bases). Trimming took 8 bases from V and 0 from J, leaving 19 bases between them. The CDR3 is 17 residues long. Germline lookup yields CDR1 KGHSH and CDR2 LQKENI. The CDR3 coding sequence is TGTGCCAGCACTCCGAGGGGTGGCGTTGCAACTAATGAAAAACTGTTTTTT. This codes for CASTPRGGVATNEKLFF.

The sample holds many counts of this clonotype. CDR3 loop: CASSLLRDVQETQYF. The CDR3 coding sequence is TGTGCCAGCAGTTTACTCCGGGACGTCCAAGAGACCCAGTACTTC. The chain is built from TRBV12-3 or TRBV12-4 and TRBJ2-5, with D perhaps being TRBD1 or TRBD2 (5 bases each). Trimming cost V 2 bases and J 1 base, with 11 bases left between them. This CDR3 is 15 amino acids long.

This chain uses TRBV9 with TRBJ1-2; TRBD1 might be the D (5 bases). With 1 base removed from V and 0 bases from J, the gap between germline ends came to 25 bases. Germline CDR1 reads SGDLS; CDR2 reads YYNGEE. The CDR3 loop spans 20 amino acids. CDR3 region: CASSVNVDAIGAAANYGYTF. The CDR3 DNA is TGTGCCAGCAGCGTAAATGTTGATGCTATTGGGGCCGCGGCTAACTATGGCTACACCTTC.

A note on this clonotype: Since a much larger clone is just one base distant, this may be a read error. This chain uses TRBV7-6 with TRBJ2-3; 9 bases fit TRBD2. Germline assignment: CDR1 SGHVS and CDR2 FNYEAQ. This CDR3 contains 17 residues. The CDR3 nucleotides read TGTGCCAGCAGCTTAGCTCCTAGCGGGGAAATCACAGATACGCAGTGTTTT. It specifies CASSLAPSGEITDTQCF. The full variable domain, its missing parts supplied by reference TRBV7-6 and TRBJ2-3, is GAGVSQSPRYKVTKRGQDVALRCDPISGHVSLYWYRQALGQGPEFLTYFNYEAQQDKSGLPNDRFSAERPEGSISTLTIQRTEQRDSAMYRCASSLAPSGEITDTQCFGPGTRLTVL.

This rearrangement joins TRBV4-1 to TRBJ1-5; D is possibly TRBD1 (6 bases). Trimming removed 8 bases from V and 4 bases from J, with 15 bases in between. This CDR3 spans 14 amino acids. Per germline, CDR1 MGHRA and CDR2 YSYEKL. The CDR3 nucleotides read TGCGCCAGCGGAATGACAGGACAAAATCAGCCCCAGCATTTT. Translating gives CASGMTGQNQPQHF.

This clonotype has a count of ten or more. V usage is TRBV28 and J usage is TRBJ2-1; TRBD2 agrees at 8 bases. Looked up from germline, CDR1 is MDHEN and CDR2 is SYDVKM. With V trimmed by 8 bases and J by 8 bases, 8 bases remained unmatched. The CDR3 has 13 amino acids. This chain's CDR3 is CASFPGLGHEQFF. CDR3 coding DNA: TGTGCCAGCTTTCCGGGACTAGGCCATGAGCAGTTCTTC.

This clonotype showed up many times. The genes are TRBV5-1 and TRBJ2-5, with TRBD1 matching over 9 bases. The length of the CDR3 is 15 residues. Trimming cost V 2 bases and J 0 bases; bases outside gene matches: 2. CDR1 and CDR2 (germline): SGHRS, YFSETQ. In nucleotides, the CDR3 is TGCGCCAGCAGCTTACAGGGGGCGGACCAAGAGACCCAGTACTTC. Amino acids: CASSLQGADQETQYF.

V usage is TRBV20-1 and J usage is TRBJ1-1; 8 positions agree with TRBD1. There are 15 residues in the CDR3. CDR1 is DFQATT and CDR2 is SNEGSKA in the germline V gene (reference sequence). V was pared by 2 bases and J by 3 bases, with 8 bases of the junction left unmatched. The CDR3 region has the DNA TGCAGTGCTAGAAGCCTTACAGGGGGGGACACTGAAGCTTTCTTT. This gives the protein CSARSLTGGDTEAFF.